Listed below are T cell receptor beta chains from one sample, sequenced in a study of T cell repertoires in cytomegalovirus infection. Each CDR3 protein gets one entry after TCRdb re-called the reads with MiXCR. The data contain 640,000 or so distinct CDR3 sequences, 33% of them singletons. Their antigens are not known. The sample here was cultured PBMCs, taken from culture after CMV antigen stimulation. The receptors come from a human donor in good health (CMV status not recorded). Some clones in this sample may be carry-over from other donors' samples. CDR3s include the opening cysteine and the closing phenylalanine or tryptophan. Each record gives: CDR3 DNA, CDR3 protein, J gene, V gene, D gene, clone size. A D gene is named only where the DNA matches it firmly. Size values are once, few and many counts, or a class for expanded clones, and some rows have none.

CDR3 DNA: TGTGCCAGCAGCTCGCGGGCCCTCTACGAGCAGTACTTC; CDR3 protein: CASSSRALYEQYF; J gene: TRBJ2-7; V gene: TRBV7-2; D gene: .; clone size: .
CDR3 DNA: TGTGCCAGCAGTTTATCCGGGACAGCACTCTCTGGAAACACCATATATTTT; CDR3 protein: CASSLSGTALSGNTIYF; J gene: TRBJ1-3; V gene: TRBV2; D gene: TRBD1; clone size: .
CDR3 DNA: TGTGCCAGCAGTTTTAAAGGGCGGAGTGAAGCTTTCTTT; CDR3 protein: CASSFKGRSEAFF; J gene: TRBJ1-1; V gene: TRBV28; D gene: .; clone size: .
CDR3 DNA: TGTGCTAGTGGCCACGGATACACAGATACGCAGTATTTT; CDR3 protein: CASGHGYTDTQYF; J gene: TRBJ2-3; V gene: TRBV12-5; D gene: .; clone size: .
CDR3 DNA: TGTGCCAGCAGCTTAGGGACAGGGAGCTCCTACGAGCAGTACTTC; CDR3 protein: CASSLGTGSSYEQYF; J gene: TRBJ2-7; V gene: TRBV7-6; D gene: TRBD1; clone size: many
CDR3 DNA: TGTGCCAGCAGCGTGGGTGTCACTGAAGCTTTCTTT; CDR3 protein: CASSVGVTEAFF; J gene: TRBJ1-1; V gene: TRBV11-2; D gene: .; clone size: few
CDR3 DNA: TGTGCCAGCAGCTTATGGCACGTAACCTACAATGAGCAGTTCTTC; CDR3 protein: CASSLWHVTYNEQFF; J gene: TRBJ2-1; V gene: TRBV7-2; D gene: .; clone size: few
CDR3 DNA: TGTGCCAGCAGTGCTCGACTAGCGGGGAACAATGAGCAGTTCTTC; CDR3 protein: CASSARLAGNNEQFF; J gene: TRBJ2-1; V gene: TRBV12-3/TRBV12-4; D gene: TRBD2; clone size: .
CDR3 DNA: TGCGCCAGCAGCCAGTCTTTCGCAAGCTTTCAAGAGACCCAGTACTTC; CDR3 protein: CASSQSFASFQETQYF; J gene: TRBJ2-5; V gene: TRBV4-3; D gene: .; clone size: .
CDR3 DNA: TGTGCCAGCTCAGCTAGCGGGTCGGGATACAATGAGCAGTTCTTC; CDR3 protein: CASSASGSGYNEQFF; J gene: TRBJ2-1; V gene: TRBV18; D gene: TRBD2; clone size: .
CDR3 DNA: TGTGCCAGCAGCTTAGGGCGCCTTTATAATTCACCCCTCCACTTT; CDR3 protein: CASSLGRLYNSPLHF; J gene: TRBJ1-6; V gene: TRBV7-9; D gene: .; clone size: .
CDR3 DNA: TGTGCCAGCAGCATTCGGACAGATTATAATTCACCCCTCCACTTT; CDR3 protein: CASSIRTDYNSPLHF; J gene: TRBJ1-6; V gene: TRBV11-2; D gene: .; clone size: few
CDR3 DNA: TGTGCCAGCAGTCCCGCAAGCGGGTCCCCAGATACGCAGTATTTT; CDR3 protein: CASSPASGSPDTQYF; J gene: TRBJ2-3; V gene: TRBV28; D gene: .; clone size: .
CDR3 DNA: TGTGCCAGCAGCTTAGAATGGGATAAAGCGCCACAGGGCCGCTCCTACGAGCAGTACTTC; CDR3 protein: CASSLEWDKAPQGRSYEQYF; J gene: TRBJ2-7; V gene: TRBV11-2; D gene: .; clone size: .
CDR3 DNA: TGCAGTGCTAGGGGGCCACTTCACGGGGGCCAGTTCTACACAGATACGCAGTATTTT; CDR3 protein: CSARGPLHGGQFYTDTQYF; J gene: TRBJ2-3; V gene: TRBV20-1; D gene: .; clone size: .
CDR3 DNA: TGCAGTGCTAACCCCGGGGTAACACCCGGAGATACGCAGTATTTT; CDR3 protein: CSANPGVTPGDTQYF; J gene: TRBJ2-3; V gene: TRBV20-1; D gene: .; clone size: .
CDR3 DNA: TGTGCCAGCAGTTACGGGGCGAGCACAGATACGCAGTATTTT; CDR3 protein: CASSYGASTDTQYF; J gene: TRBJ2-3; V gene: TRBV6-2/TRBV6-3; D gene: .; clone size: few
CDR3 DNA: TGTGCCAGCGGGCAGCGCCCGGGCGATACGCAGTATTTT; CDR3 protein: CASGQRPGDTQYF; J gene: TRBJ2-3; V gene: TRBV7-7; D gene: .; clone size: .
CDR3 DNA: TGCGCCAGCAGCCAAGTAAGCGGGGGTGGCGGCAATGAGCAGTTCTTC; CDR3 protein: CASSQVSGGGGNEQFF; J gene: TRBJ2-1; V gene: TRBV4-1; D gene: TRBD2; clone size: .
CDR3 DNA: TGTGCCAGCAGTTTAGCGGCTAGCGGGGGTAACAATGAGCAGTTCTTC; CDR3 protein: CASSLAASGGNNEQFF; J gene: TRBJ2-1; V gene: TRBV12-3/TRBV12-4; D gene: TRBD2; clone size: .
CDR3 DNA: TGTGCCAGCAGTCACCCGCGGGATTCTTCGACCCAGTACTTC; CDR3 protein: CASSHPRDSSTQYF; J gene: TRBJ2-5; V gene: TRBV11-3; D gene: .; clone size: .
CDR3 DNA: TGTGCCAGCAGCCGCACCCTAGCGGGGGCAGGAGATACGCAGTATTTT; CDR3 protein: CASSRTLAGAGDTQYF; J gene: TRBJ2-3; V gene: TRBV7-2; D gene: TRBD2; clone size: many
CDR3 DNA: TGTGCCAGCAGTTCGCACCGGGACAGGGTAGCCTACGAGCAGTACTTC; CDR3 protein: CASSSHRDRVAYEQYF; J gene: TRBJ2-7; V gene: TRBV6-1; D gene: TRBD1; clone size: .
CDR3 DNA: TGTGCCAGCAACCCCCTGCTGGGTCCAGATACGCAGTATTTT; CDR3 protein: CASNPLLGPDTQYF; J gene: TRBJ2-3; V gene: TRBV7-2; D gene: .; clone size: .
CDR3 DNA: TGTGCCAGCAGAGAGGGGGGCAACTACGAGCAGTACTTC; CDR3 protein: CASREGGNYEQYF; J gene: TRBJ2-7; V gene: TRBV6-2/TRBV6-3; D gene: .; clone size: few
CDR3 DNA: TGTGCCAGCCCTACGAACTCCTACAATGAGCAGTTCTTC; CDR3 protein: CASPTNSYNEQFF; J gene: TRBJ2-1; V gene: TRBV7-9; D gene: .; clone size: few
CDR3 DNA: TGTGCCACCAGTGATTCCGGGACTAGCGGATACAATGAGCAGTTCTTC; CDR3 protein: CATSDSGTSGYNEQFF; J gene: TRBJ2-1; V gene: TRBV24-1; D gene: TRBD2; clone size: .
CDR3 DNA: TGTGCCAGCAGTGAAGTGCGGCAGGGGGGCTATGGCTACACCTTC; CDR3 protein: CASSEVRQGGYGYTF; J gene: TRBJ1-2; V gene: TRBV2; D gene: TRBD1; clone size: .
CDR3 DNA: TGCAGTGCTGGGACCATAGCTAGGGGCGGCGAGCAGTACTTC; CDR3 protein: CSAGTIARGGEQYF; J gene: TRBJ2-7; V gene: TRBV20-1; D gene: .; clone size: few
CDR3 DNA: TGCGCCAGCAGCCTGCAAGGACAGGGGGACTACGAGCAGTACTTC; CDR3 protein: CASSLQGQGDYEQYF; J gene: TRBJ2-7; V gene: TRBV5-1; D gene: TRBD1; clone size: .
CDR3 DNA: TGTGCTAGTGGTTTGTCGGATCAGCCCCAGCATTTT; CDR3 protein: CASGLSDQPQHF; J gene: TRBJ1-5; V gene: TRBV12-5; D gene: .; clone size: many
CDR3 DNA: TGTGCCAGCAGTCAGGACAGTATTTCCGAGCAGTACTTC; CDR3 protein: CASSQDSISEQYF; J gene: TRBJ2-7; V gene: TRBV12-3/TRBV12-4; D gene: .; clone size: few
CDR3 DNA: TGTGCCAGCAGCTTAACGGGGACACTCCAATCCTACGAGCAGTACTTC; CDR3 protein: CASSLTGTLQSYEQYF; J gene: TRBJ2-7; V gene: TRBV7-2; D gene: .; clone size: few
CDR3 DNA: TGTGCCAGCAGGCGCGACAGGGGTGGGCTCTACGAGCAGTACTTC; CDR3 protein: CASRRDRGGLYEQYF; J gene: TRBJ2-7; V gene: TRBV11-2; D gene: TRBD1; clone size: few
CDR3 DNA: TGTGCCAGCAGCTTAGTAAAGGGGGCCTCCTACGAGCAGTACTTC; CDR3 protein: CASSLVKGASYEQYF; J gene: TRBJ2-7; V gene: TRBV7-9; D gene: TRBD1; clone size: once
CDR3 DNA: TGTGCCAGCAGTCCTTACGGAGGGGGGAAACCTTTCTTT; CDR3 protein: CASSPYGGGKPFF; J gene: TRBJ1-1; V gene: TRBV5-6; D gene: .; clone size: .
CDR3 DNA: TGTGCCAGCACCAAGGGGCCCGAGGGCTCACCCCTCCACTTT; CDR3 protein: CASTKGPEGSPLHF; J gene: TRBJ1-6; V gene: TRBV7-2; D gene: .; clone size: .
CDR3 DNA: TGTGCCAGCAGCCCGGGACACGGTCGAAACATTCAGTACTTC; CDR3 protein: CASSPGHGRNIQYF; J gene: TRBJ2-4; V gene: TRBV6-2/TRBV6-3; D gene: .; clone size: .
CDR3 DNA: TGTGCCAGCAGCTCCATAGCGTTTAGCACAGATACGCAGTATTTT; CDR3 protein: CASSSIAFSTDTQYF; J gene: TRBJ2-3; V gene: TRBV7-6; D gene: .; clone size: few
CDR3 DNA: TGTGCCAGCAGCTTAGTTGGTCGGACATACAACACAGATACGCAGTATTTT; CDR3 protein: CASSLVGRTYNTDTQYF; J gene: TRBJ2-3; V gene: TRBV7-2; D gene: .; clone size: many
CDR3 DNA: TGCGCCAGCAGCCTACCGGACTCTAACCAAGAGACCCAGTACTTC; CDR3 protein: CASSLPDSNQETQYF; J gene: TRBJ2-5; V gene: TRBV5-1; D gene: .; clone size: .
CDR3 DNA: TGTGCCAGCAGGAAGGGGGGAACTAATGAAAAACTGTTTTTT; CDR3 protein: CASRKGGTNEKLFF; J gene: TRBJ1-4; V gene: TRBV12-3/TRBV12-4; D gene: .; clone size: .
CDR3 DNA: TGTGCCAGCAATGAACAGGGTAGCAATCAGCCCCAGCATTTT; CDR3 protein: CASNEQGSNQPQHF; J gene: TRBJ1-5; V gene: TRBV28; D gene: .; clone size: .
CDR3 DNA: TGTGCCAGCGCGAGGGGTGGGGACACTGAAGCTTTCTTT; CDR3 protein: CASARGGDTEAFF; J gene: TRBJ1-1; V gene: TRBV6-8; D gene: .; clone size: .
CDR3 DNA: TGTGCCAGCAGTGCCTCGGGATTCAGCTCCTACAATGAGCAGTTCTTC; CDR3 protein: CASSASGFSSYNEQFF; J gene: TRBJ2-1; V gene: TRBV25-1; D gene: .; clone size: few
CDR3 DNA: TGTGCCAGCAGTCTCGTCGGGACTGAGCAGTTCTTC; CDR3 protein: CASSLVGTEQFF; J gene: TRBJ2-1; V gene: TRBV6-2/TRBV6-3; D gene: .; clone size: .
CDR3 DNA: TGTGCCAGCAGCTCAGGCCCTGATACAGATACGCAGTATTTT; CDR3 protein: CASSSGPDTDTQYF; J gene: TRBJ2-3; V gene: TRBV11-3; D gene: .; clone size: few
CDR3 DNA: TGCAGTGCTGTACACCTAAGGACGGCCCCTCAAGAGACCCAGTACTTC; CDR3 protein: CSAVHLRTAPQETQYF; J gene: TRBJ2-5; V gene: TRBV20-1; D gene: .; clone size: .
CDR3 DNA: TGTGCCAGCCGCCCAGGGAGGGCCTTCGAGCAGTACTTC; CDR3 protein: CASRPGRAFEQYF; J gene: TRBJ2-7; V gene: TRBV7-6; D gene: TRBD2; clone size: .
CDR3 DNA: TGTGCCAGCAGTGGGGAAAAGACTAGCGGGAGGGCCGGGGAGCTGTTTTTT; CDR3 protein: CASSGEKTSGRAGELFF; J gene: TRBJ2-2; V gene: TRBV5-4; D gene: TRBD2; clone size: few
CDR3 DNA: TGTGCCAGCGGTAGACAGGGGACCTCCACCGGGGAGCTGTTTTTT; CDR3 protein: CASGRQGTSTGELFF; J gene: TRBJ2-2; V gene: TRBV7-9; D gene: TRBD1; clone size: few
CDR3 DNA: TGCAGTGTAAGGAGACTGGTGACTAGCGCCACAGATACGCAGTATTTT; CDR3 protein: CSVRRLVTSATDTQYF; J gene: TRBJ2-3; V gene: TRBV20-1; D gene: TRBD2; clone size: .
CDR3 DNA: TGTGCCAGCAGCTTCTCAGAGACAGGGGGGACCGGGGAGCTGTTTTTT; CDR3 protein: CASSFSETGGTGELFF; J gene: TRBJ2-2; V gene: TRBV7-6; D gene: TRBD1; clone size: .
CDR3 DNA: TGTGCCAGCAGCTTAGCGTGGCGCGATGAGCAGTTCTTC; CDR3 protein: CASSLAWRDEQFF; J gene: TRBJ2-1; V gene: TRBV7-2; D gene: .; clone size: many
CDR3 DNA: TGTGCCAGCAACCCACAGGCAACTAATGAAAAACTGTTTTTT; CDR3 protein: CASNPQATNEKLFF; J gene: TRBJ1-4; V gene: TRBV12-3/TRBV12-4; D gene: .; clone size: few